These 8 T cell receptor beta chains originate from one sample sequenced in a study of T-cell memory formation after mild COVID-19. A single record per CDR3 protein comes from TCRdb applying MiXCR to the 5' RACE reads. The sample lists hundreds of thousands of distinct CDR3 sequences, more than 15% occurring once. The specimen was PBMCs or a T cell subset sorted from them (not recorded which). Every receptor here comes from an adult woman who had mild COVID-19 (a few samples of this study predate the infection). Cell type and time point are not known.

This clonotype has at least ten counts. The rearrangement links TRBV6-6 to TRBJ1-1, with D hard to call. The ends were cut back, 6 bases at V and 3 bases at J, with 5 bases in the middle. CDR1 and CDR2 (germline): MNHNY, SVGAGI (reference sequence). The CDR3 spans 11 residues. This CDR3 is CASRFDTEAFF. CDR3 nucleotide sequence: TGTGCCAGCAGGTTCGACACTGAAGCTTTCTTT.

A few counts support this clonotype. V is TRBV29-1 and J is TRBJ1-2; D is unresolved. Trimming shortened V by 5 bases and J by 4 bases, and 5 bases separated the two germline ends. The CDR3 has 10 amino acids. Looked up from germline, CDR1 is SQVTM and CDR2 is ANQGSEA. The CDR3 nucleotides read TGCAGCGTTTTCGCCTATGGCTACACCTTC. Protein sequence: CSVFAYGYTF.

The rearrangement joins TRBV12-3 or TRBV12-4 to TRBJ1-4, with D perhaps TRBD1 (6 bases). The V end was cut by 5 bases, the J end by 3 bases, with 7 bases between. This CDR3 is 13 amino acids long. In nucleotides, the CDR3 is TGTGCCAGCAGTCAGGGGTCTAATGAAAAACTGTTTTTT. Amino acid sequence: CASSQGSNEKLFF.

This clonotype was recorded many times. The chain joins TRBV7-3 to TRBJ2-5; TRBD2 matches at 9 bases. Germline V gives CDR1 SGHTA, CDR2 FQGTGA. CDR3 size: 15 residues. The trim removed 5 bases at V and 4 bases at J, leaving 8 bases unmatched. CDR3 protein: CASSLTSGLGETQYF. The CDR3 DNA reads TGTGCCAGCAGCCTGACTAGCGGTCTGGGAGAGACCCAGTACTTC. The whole variable domain, remainder taken from reference TRBV7-3 and TRBJ2-5, is GAGVSQTPSNKVTEKGKYVELRCDPISGHTALYWYRQSLGQGPEFLIYFQGTGAADDSGLPNDRFFAVRPEGSVSTLKIQRTERGDSAVYLCASSLTSGLGETQYFGPGTRLLVL.

The chain's CDR3 is CASSTPSEQGTETQYF. The CDR3 coding sequence is TGTGCCAGCAGCACACCCAGTGAACAGGGGACAGAGACCCAGTACTTC. The chain combines TRBV11-2 with TRBJ2-5, with 7 nucleotides matching TRBD1. The trim removed 5 bases at V and 4 bases at J, leaving 13 bases unmatched. The CDR3 runs to 16 residues. CDR1 is SGHAT and CDR2 is FQNNGV in the germline V gene.

V usage is TRBV30 and J usage is TRBJ1-2, with D possibly matching TRBD1 (5 bases). The V gene lost 5 bases and the J gene lost 2 bases, with 6 bases spanning the gap. This CDR3 contains 11 residues. The germline V gene encodes CDR1 GTSNPN and CDR2 SVGIG (reference sequence). The CDR3 nucleotides read TGTGCCTGGGGGGCAAACTATGGCTACACCTTC. This gives the protein CAWGANYGYTF.

The chain employs TRBV9 and TRBJ2-6; 8 bases align to TRBD2. Germline CDR1 is SGDLS and CDR2 is YYNGEE. Losses at the gene ends were 1 base for V and 0 bases for J; bases not matched to a gene: 15. The CDR3 totals 21 residues. The CDR3 bases are TGTGCCAGCAGCGTACTGCAAGCGGGGGCCCATAATCCCTCTGGGGCCAACGTCCTGACTTTC. Translating gives CASSVLQAGAHNPSGANVLTF.

The chain recombines TRBV6-2 or TRBV6-3 with TRBJ1-2, with 7 bases matching TRBD1. The CDR3 has 16 residues. CDR1 and CDR2 (germline): MNHEY, SVGEGT. V shed 7 bases and J 2 bases; nucleotides not matched to a gene: 13. The CDR3 sequence: CASKRDSVRGNYGYTF. CDR3 DNA sequence: TGTGCCAGCAAGAGGGACAGCGTACGGGGAAACTATGGCTACACCTTC.